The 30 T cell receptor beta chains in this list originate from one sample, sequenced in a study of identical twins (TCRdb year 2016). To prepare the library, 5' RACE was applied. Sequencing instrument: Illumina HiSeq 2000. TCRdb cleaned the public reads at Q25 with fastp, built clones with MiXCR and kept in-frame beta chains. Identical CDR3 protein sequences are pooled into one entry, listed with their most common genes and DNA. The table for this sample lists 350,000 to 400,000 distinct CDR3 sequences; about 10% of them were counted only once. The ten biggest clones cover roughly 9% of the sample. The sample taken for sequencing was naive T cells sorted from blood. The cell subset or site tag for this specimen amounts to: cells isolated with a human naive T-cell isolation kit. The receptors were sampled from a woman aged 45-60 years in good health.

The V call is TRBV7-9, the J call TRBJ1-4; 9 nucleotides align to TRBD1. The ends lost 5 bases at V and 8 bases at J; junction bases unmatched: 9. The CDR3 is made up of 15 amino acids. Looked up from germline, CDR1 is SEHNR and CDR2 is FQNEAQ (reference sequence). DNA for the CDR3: TGTGCCAGCAGCACACCGGACAGGGGATGGGAAAAACTGTTTTTT. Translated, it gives CASSTPDRGWEKLFF.

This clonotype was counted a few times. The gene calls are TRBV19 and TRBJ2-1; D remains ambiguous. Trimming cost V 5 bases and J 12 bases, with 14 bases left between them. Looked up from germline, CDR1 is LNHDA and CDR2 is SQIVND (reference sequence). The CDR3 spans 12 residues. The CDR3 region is CASSSWGSWQFF. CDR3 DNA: TGTGCCAGTAGTTCGTGGGGTTCGTGGCAGTTCTTC.

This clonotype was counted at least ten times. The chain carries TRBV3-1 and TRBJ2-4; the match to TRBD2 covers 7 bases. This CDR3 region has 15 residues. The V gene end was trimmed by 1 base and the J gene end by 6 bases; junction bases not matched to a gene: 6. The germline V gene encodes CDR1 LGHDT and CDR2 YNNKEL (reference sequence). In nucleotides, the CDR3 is TGTGCCAGCAGCCAAGTCCCTAGCGGTGGAAACATTCAGTACTTC. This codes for CASSQVPSGGNIQYF.

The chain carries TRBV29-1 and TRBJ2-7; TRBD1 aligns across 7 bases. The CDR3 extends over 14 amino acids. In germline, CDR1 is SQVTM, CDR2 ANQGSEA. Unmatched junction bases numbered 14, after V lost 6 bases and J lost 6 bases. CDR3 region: CSVDGTARGREQYF. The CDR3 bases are TGCAGCGTGGACGGGACAGCGAGAGGGCGCGAGCAGTACTTC.

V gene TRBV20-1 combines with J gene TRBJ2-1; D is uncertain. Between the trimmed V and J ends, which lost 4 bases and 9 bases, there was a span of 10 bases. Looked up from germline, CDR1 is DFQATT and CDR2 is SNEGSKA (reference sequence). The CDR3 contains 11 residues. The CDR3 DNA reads TGCAGTGCTAAGTTAAGGTCTGAGCAGTTCTTC. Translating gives CSAKLRSEQFF.

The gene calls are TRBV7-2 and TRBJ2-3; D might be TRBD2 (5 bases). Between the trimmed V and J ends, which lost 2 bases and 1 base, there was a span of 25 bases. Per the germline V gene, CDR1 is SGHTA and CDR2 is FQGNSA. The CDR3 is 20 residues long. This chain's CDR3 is CASSLRFRSKDFRRTDTQYF. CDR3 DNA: TGTGCCAGCAGCTTAAGGTTTAGGTCGAAGGACTTCAGACGCACAGATACGCAGTATTTT. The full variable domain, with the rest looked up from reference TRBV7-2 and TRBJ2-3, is GAGVSQSPSNKVTEKGKDVELRCDPISGHTALYWYRQSLGQGLEFLIYFQGNSAPDKSGLPSDRFSAERTGGSVSTLTIQRTQQEDSAVYLCASSLRFRSKDFRRTDTQYFGPGTRLTVL.

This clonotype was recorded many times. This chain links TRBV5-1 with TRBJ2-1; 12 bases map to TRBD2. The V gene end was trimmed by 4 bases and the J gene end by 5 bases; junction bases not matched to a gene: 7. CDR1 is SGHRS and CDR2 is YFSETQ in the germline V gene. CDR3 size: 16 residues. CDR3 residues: CASSRLAGDPNNEQFF. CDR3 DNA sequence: TGCGCCAGCAGCCGACTAGCGGGAGACCCTAACAATGAGCAGTTCTTC.

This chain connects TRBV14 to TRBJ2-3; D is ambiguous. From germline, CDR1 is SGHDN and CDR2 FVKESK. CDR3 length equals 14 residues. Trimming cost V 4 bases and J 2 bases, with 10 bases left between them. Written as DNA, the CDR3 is TGTGCCAGCAGCCCCCTCACGGTCACAGATACGCAGTATTTT. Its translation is CASSPLTVTDTQYF.

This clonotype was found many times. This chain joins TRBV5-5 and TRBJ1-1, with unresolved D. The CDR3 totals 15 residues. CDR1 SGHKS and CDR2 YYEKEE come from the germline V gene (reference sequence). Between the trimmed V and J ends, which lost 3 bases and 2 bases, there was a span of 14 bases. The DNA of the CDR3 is TGTGCCAGCAGCTGGGCGGGAGGGATTAACACTGAAGCTTTCTTT. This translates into CASSWAGGINTEAFF.

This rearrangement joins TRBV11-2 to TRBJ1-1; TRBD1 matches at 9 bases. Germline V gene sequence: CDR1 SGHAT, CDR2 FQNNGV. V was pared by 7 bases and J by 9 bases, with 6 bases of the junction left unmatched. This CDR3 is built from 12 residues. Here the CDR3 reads CASTIGTGKAFF. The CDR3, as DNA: TGTGCCAGCACCATCGGGACAGGGAAAGCTTTCTTT.

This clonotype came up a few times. The CDR3 spells CSARFVGERYEQYF. The CDR3 DNA reads TGCAGTGCTAGATTTGTGGGGGAAAGGTACGAGCAGTACTTC. The chain carries TRBV20-1 and TRBJ2-7; D assignment may be TRBD1 or TRBD2 (5 bases each). Germline CDR1 DFQATT, CDR2 SNEGSKA (reference sequence). Trimming shortened V by 2 bases and J by 4 bases, and 15 bases separated the two germline ends. This CDR3 is 14 amino acids long.

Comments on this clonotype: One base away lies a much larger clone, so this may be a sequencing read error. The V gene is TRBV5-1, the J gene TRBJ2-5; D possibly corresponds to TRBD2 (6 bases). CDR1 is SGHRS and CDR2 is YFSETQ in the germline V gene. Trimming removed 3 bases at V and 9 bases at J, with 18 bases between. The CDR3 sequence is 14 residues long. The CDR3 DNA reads TGCGCCAGCAGCTCCTCGACTAGTTTTGAGGCCCAGTACTTC. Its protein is CASSSSTSFEAQYF.

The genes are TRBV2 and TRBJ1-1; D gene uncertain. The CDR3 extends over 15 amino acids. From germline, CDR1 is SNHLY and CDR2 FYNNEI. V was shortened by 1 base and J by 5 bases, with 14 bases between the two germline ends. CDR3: CASSEEWTLGTEAFF. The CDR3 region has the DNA TGTGCCAGCAGTGAAGAGTGGACGCTGGGGACTGAAGCTTTCTTT.

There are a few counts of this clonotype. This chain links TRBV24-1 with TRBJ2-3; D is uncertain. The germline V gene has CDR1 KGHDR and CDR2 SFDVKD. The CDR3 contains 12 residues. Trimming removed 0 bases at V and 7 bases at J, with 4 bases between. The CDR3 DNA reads TGTGCCACCAGTGATTTGCTGTATACGCAGTATTTT. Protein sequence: CATSDLLYTQYF.

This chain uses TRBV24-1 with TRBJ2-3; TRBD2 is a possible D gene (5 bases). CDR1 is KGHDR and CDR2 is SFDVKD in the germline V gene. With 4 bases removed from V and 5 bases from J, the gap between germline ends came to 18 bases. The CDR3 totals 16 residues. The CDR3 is CATSDPAAGVQDTQYF. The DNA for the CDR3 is TGTGCCACCAGTGACCCCGCGGCGGGTGTACAAGATACGCAGTATTTT.

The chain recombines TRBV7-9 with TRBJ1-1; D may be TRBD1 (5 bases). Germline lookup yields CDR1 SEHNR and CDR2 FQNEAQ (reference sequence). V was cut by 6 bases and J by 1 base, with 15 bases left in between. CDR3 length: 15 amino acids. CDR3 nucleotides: TGTGCCAGCAGATTTACCGGGGCCTGGAACACTGAAGCTTTCTTT. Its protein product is CASRFTGAWNTEAFF.

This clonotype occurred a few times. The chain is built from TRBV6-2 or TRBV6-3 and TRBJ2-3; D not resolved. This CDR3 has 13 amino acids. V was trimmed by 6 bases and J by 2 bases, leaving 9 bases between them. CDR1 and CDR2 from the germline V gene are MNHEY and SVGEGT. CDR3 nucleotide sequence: TGTGCCAGCAGAGAATCCGCCACAGATACGCAGTATTTT. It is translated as CASRESATDTQYF.

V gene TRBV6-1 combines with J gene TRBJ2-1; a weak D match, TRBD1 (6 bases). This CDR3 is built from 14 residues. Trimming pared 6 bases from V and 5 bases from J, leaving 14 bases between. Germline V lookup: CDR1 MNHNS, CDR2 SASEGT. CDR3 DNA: TGTGCCAGCAGAACAGGGCCGGGGCACAATGAGCAGTTCTTC. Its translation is CASRTGPGHNEQFF.

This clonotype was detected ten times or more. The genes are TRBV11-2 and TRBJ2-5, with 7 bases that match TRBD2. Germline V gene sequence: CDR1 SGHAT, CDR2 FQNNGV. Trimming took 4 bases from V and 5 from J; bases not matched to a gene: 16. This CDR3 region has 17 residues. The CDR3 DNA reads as TGTGCCAGCAGCTCCCCGACACGGTCCGGGGGGAAGGAGACCCAGTACTTC. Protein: CASSSPTRSGGKETQYF.

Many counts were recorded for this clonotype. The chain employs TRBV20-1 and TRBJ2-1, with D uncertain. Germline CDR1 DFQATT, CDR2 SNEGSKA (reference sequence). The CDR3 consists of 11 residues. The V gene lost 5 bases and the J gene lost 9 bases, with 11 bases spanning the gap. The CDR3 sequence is CSAPENTEQFF. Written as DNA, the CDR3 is TGCAGTGCTCCGGAAAATACTGAGCAGTTCTTC.

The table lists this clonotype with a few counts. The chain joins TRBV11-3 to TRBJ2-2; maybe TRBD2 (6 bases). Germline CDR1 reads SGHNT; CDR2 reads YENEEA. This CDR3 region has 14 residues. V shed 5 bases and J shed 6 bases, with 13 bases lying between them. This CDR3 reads CASSRPREAGELFF. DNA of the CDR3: TGTGCCAGCAGCCGTCCTAGGGAGGCCGGGGAGCTGTTTTTT.

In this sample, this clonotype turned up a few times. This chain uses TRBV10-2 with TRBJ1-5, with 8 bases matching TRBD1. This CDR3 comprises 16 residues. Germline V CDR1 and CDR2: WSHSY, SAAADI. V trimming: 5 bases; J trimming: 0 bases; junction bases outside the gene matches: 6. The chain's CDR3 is CASSLSGQGSNQPQHF. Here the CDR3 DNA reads TGCGCCAGCAGTCTGTCCGGACAGGGTAGCAATCAGCCCCAGCATTTT.

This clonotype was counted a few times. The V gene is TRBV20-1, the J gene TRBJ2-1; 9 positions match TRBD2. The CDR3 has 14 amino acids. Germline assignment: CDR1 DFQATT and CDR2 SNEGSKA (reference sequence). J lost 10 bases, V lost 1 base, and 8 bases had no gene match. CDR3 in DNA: TGCAGTGCTAGAGGGGGGAGCGGGAGGCGGGAGCAGTTCTTC. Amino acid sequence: CSARGGSGRREQFF.

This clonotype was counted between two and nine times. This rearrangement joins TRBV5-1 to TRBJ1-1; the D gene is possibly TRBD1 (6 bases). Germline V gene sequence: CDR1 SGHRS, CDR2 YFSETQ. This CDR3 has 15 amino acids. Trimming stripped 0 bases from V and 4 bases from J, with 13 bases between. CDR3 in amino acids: CASSLARGGPTEAFF. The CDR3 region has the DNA TGCGCCAGCAGCTTGGCCAGAGGGGGGCCCACTGAAGCTTTCTTT.

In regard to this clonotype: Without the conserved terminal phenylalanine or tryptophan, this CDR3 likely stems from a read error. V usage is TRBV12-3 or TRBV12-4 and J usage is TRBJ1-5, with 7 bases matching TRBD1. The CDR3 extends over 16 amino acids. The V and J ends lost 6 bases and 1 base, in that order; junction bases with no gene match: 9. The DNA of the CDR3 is TGTGCCAGCAGCCCGCGGACAGGCAGGAGCAATCAGCCCCAGCATTCT. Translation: CASSPRTGRSNQPQHS.

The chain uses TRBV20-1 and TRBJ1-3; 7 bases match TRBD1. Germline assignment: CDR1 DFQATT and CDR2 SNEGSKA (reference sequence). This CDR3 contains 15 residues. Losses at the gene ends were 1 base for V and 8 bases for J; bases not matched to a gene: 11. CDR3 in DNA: TGCAGTGCTAGAGGAGAAGAGGGGGCCGCACACACCATATATTTT. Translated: CSARGEEGAAHTIYF.

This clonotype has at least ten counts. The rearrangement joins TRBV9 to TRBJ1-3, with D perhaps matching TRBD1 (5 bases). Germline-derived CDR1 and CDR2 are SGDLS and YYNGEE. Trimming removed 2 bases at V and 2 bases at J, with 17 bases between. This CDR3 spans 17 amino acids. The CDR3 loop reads CASSVSPGTQAGNTIYF. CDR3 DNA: TGTGCCAGCAGCGTCTCCCCCGGGACCCAGGCTGGAAACACCATATATTTT.

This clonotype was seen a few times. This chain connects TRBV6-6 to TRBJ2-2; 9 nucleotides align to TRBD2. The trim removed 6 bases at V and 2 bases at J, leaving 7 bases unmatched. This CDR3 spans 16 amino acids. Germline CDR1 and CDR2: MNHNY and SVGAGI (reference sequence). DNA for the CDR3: TGTGCCAGCAGAGACCAGCGGGAGGCCAACACCGGGGAGCTGTTTTTT. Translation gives CASRDQREANTGELFF.

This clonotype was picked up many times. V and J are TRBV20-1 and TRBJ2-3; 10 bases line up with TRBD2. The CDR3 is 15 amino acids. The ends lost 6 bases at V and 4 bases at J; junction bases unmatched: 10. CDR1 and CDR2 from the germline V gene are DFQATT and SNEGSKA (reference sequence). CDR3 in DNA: TGCAGTGCCCAGATAGCGGGAGGCAGGTCAGATACGCAGTATTTT. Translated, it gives CSAQIAGGRSDTQYF.

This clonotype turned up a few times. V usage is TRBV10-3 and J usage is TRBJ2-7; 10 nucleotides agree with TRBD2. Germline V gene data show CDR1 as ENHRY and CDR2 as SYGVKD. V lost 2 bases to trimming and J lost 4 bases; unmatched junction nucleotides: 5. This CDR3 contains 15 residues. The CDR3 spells CAISEGGLANYEQYF. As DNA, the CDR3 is TGTGCCATCAGTGAGGGGGGACTAGCGAATTACGAGCAGTACTTC.